The clone carrying this T cell receptor (beta chain) showed up just a few times. Its antigen remains unknown. These data originate in a study of identical twins. The study's findings and limits: Cross-sectional statistical analysis was relied on for the conclusions, without the same donors being followed.

One entry per CDR3 protein, called by TCRdb with MiXCR from the 5' RACE reads. The sample includes some 630,000 distinct CDR3 sequences, just over 7% of them seen just once. The CDR3 totals 10 residues. These data also formed part of another study, on yellow fever vaccine responses in identical twins.

This TCR came from a woman aged 18-35 years in good health. The chain recombines TRBV21-1 with TRBJ1-4. TRBV21-1 is a pseudogene locus. Sequencing was done on a sample of PBMCs. This CDR3 reads CASRNGTSGF. CDR3 in DNA: TGTGCCAGCAGAAATGGAACTAGTGGTTTT.